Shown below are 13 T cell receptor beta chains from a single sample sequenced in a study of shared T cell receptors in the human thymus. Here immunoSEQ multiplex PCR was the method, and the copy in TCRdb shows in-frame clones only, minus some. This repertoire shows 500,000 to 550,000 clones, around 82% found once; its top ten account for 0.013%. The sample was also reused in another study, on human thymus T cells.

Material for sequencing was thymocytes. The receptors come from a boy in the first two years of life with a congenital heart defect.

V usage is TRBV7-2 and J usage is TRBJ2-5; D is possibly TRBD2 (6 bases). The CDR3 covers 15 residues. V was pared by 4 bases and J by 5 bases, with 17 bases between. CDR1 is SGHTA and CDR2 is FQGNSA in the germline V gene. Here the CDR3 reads CASSSLGGVRETQYF. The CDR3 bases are TGTGCCAGCAGCTCCCTTGGCGGGGTCAGGGAGACCCAGTACTTC.

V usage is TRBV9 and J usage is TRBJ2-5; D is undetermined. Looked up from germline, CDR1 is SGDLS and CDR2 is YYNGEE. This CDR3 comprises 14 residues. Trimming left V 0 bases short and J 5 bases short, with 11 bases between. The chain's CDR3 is CASSVGPLGETQYF. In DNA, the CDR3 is TGTGCCAGCAGCGTAGGGCCCCTCGGGGAGACCCAGTACTTC.

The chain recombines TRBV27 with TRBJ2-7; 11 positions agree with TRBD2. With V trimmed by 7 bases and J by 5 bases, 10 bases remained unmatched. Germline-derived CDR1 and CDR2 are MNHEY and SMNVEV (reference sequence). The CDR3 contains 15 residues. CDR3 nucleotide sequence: TGTGCCAGCACCCGGACTAGCGGGTCTAAGGACGAGCAGTACTTC. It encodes CASTRTSGSKDEQYF.

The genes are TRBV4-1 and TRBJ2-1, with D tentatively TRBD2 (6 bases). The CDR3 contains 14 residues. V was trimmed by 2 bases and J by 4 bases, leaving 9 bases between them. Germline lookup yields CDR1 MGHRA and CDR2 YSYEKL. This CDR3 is CASSQKGLYNEQFF. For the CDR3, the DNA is TGCGCCAGCAGCCAAAAGGGACTGTACAATGAGCAGTTCTTC.

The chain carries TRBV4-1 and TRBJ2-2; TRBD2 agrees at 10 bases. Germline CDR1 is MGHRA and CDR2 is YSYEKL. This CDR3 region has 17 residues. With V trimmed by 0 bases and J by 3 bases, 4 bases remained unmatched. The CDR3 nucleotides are TGCGCCAGCAGCCAAGAGGCTAGCGGGAGATACACCGGGGAGCTGTTTTTT. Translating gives CASSQEASGRYTGELFF.

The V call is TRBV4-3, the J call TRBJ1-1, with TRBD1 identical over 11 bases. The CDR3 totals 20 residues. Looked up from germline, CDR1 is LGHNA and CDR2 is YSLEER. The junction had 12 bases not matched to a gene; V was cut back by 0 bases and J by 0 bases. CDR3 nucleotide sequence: TGCGCCAGCAGCCAAGATGGATTCCGGGACAGGGGGAACATGAACACTGAAGCTTTCTTT. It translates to CASSQDGFRDRGNMNTEAFF.

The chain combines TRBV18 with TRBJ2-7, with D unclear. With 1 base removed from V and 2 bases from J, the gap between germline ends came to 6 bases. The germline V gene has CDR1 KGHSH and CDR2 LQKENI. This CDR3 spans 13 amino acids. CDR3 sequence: CASSPHRPYEQYF. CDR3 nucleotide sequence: TGTGCCAGCTCACCACACAGACCCTACGAGCAGTACTTC.

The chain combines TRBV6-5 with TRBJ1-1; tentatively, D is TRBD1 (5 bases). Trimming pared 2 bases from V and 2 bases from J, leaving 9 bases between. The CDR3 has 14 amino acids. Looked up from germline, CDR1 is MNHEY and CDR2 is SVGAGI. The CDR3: CASSYRTPNTEAFF. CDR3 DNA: TGTGCCAGCAGTTACCGGACACCCAACACTGAAGCTTTCTTT.

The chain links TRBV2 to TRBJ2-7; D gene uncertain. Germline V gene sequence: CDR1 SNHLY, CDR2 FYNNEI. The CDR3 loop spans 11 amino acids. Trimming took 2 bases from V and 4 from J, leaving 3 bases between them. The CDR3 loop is CASSETYEQYF. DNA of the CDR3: TGTGCCAGCAGTGAAACTTACGAGCAGTACTTC.

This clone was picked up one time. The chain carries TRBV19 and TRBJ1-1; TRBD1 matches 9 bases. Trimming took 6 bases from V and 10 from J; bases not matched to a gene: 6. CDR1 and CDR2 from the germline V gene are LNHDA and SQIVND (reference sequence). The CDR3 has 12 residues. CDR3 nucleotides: TGTGCCAGTAGAAAAACAGGGGGCTCAGCTTTCTTT. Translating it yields CASRKTGGSAFF.

The CDR3 loop reads CASSLGVLSSYEQYF. The DNA of the CDR3 is TGTGCCAGCAGCCTAGGGGTCCTTAGCTCCTACGAGCAGTACTTC. The chain is built from TRBV5-6 and TRBJ2-7; maybe TRBD1 (5 bases). V was trimmed by 4 bases and J by 0 bases, leaving 14 bases between them. Per the germline V gene, CDR1 is SGHDT and CDR2 is YYEEEE. CDR3 length equals 15 residues.

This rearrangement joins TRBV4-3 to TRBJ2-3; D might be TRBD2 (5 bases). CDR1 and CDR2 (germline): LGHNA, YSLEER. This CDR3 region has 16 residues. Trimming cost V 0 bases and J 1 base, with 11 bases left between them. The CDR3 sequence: CASSQDRGSGTDTQYF. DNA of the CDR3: TGCGCCAGCAGCCAAGATAGAGGTAGCGGCACAGATACGCAGTATTTT.

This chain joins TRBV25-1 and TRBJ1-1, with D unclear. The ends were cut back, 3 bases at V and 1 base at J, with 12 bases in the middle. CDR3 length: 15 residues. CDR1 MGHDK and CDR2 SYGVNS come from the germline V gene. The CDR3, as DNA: TGTGCCAGCAGTGAGGGGAGCCATTCGAACACTGAAGCTTTCTTT. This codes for CASSEGSHSNTEAFF. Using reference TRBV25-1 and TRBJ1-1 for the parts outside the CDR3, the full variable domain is EADIYQTPRYLVIGTGKKITLECSQTMGHDKMYWYQQDPGMELHLIHYSYGVNSTEKGDLSSESTVSRIRTEHFPLTLESARPSHTSQYLCASSEGSHSNTEAFFGQGTRLTVV.